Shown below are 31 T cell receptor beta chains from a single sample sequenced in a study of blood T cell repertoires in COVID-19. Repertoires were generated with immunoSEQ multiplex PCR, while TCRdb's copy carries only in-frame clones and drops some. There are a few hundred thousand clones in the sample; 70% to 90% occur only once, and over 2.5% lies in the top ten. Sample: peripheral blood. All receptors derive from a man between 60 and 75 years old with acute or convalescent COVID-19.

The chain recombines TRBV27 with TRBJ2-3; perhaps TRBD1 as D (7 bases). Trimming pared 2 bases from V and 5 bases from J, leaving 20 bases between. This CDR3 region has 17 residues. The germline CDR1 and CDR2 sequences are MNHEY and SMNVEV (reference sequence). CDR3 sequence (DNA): TGTGCCAGCAGTTTAAGGGGGGACAGCGTAGGTAGAGATACGCAGTATTTT. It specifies CASSLRGDSVGRDTQYF.

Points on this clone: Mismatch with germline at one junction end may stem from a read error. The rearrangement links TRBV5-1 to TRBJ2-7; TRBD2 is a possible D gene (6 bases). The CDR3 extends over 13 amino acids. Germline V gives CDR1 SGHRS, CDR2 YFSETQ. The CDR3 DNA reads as TGCGCCAGCAGCGCCGGGACGGACTACGGGCAGTACTTC. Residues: CASSAGTDYGQYF. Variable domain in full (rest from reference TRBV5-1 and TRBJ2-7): KAGVTQTPRYLIKTRGQQVTLSCSPISGHRSVSWYQQTPGQGLQFLFEYFSETQRNKGNFPGRFSGRQFSNSRSEMNVSTLELGDSALYLCASSAGTDYGQYFGPGTRLTVT.

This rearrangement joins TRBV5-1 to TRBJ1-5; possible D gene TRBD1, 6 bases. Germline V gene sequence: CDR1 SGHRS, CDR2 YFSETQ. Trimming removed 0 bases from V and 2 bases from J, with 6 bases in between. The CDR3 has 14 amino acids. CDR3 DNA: TGCGCCAGCAGCTTGGAGGGGGGCAATCAGCCCCAGCATTTT. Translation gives CASSLEGGNQPQHF.

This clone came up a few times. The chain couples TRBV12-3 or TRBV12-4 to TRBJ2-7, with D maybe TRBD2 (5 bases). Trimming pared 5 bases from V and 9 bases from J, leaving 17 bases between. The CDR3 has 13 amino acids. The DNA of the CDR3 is TGTGCCAGCAGTCCCCTACTAGGAGGCGTGCAGTACTTC. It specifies CASSPLLGGVQYF.

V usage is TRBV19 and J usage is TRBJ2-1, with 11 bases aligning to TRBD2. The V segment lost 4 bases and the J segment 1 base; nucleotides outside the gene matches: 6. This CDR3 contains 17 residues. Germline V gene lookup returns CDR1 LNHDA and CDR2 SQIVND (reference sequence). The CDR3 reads CASSTHSGGASYNEQFF. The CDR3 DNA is TGTGCCAGTAGTACCCATAGCGGGGGGGCTTCCTACAATGAGCAGTTCTTC.

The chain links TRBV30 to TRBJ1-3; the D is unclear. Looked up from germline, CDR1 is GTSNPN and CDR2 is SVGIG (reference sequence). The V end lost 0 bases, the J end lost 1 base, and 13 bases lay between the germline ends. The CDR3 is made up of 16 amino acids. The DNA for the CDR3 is TGTGCCTGGAGTGTAGGTGCAGCGGGTTCTGGAAACACCATATATTTT. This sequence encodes CAWSVGAAGSGNTIYF.

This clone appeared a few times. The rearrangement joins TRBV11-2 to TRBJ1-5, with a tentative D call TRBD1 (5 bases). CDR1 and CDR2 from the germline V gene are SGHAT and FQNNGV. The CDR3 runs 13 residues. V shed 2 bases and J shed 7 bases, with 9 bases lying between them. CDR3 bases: TGTGCCAGCAGCTTATGGGGCAGCCAGCCCCAGCATTTT. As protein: CASSLWGSQPQHF.

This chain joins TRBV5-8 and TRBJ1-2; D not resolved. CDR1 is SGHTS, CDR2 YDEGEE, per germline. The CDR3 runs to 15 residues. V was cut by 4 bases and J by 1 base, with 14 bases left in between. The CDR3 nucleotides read TGTGCCAGCAGCCCCCCCAGGCCCCTTAACTATGGCTACACCTTC. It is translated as CASSPPRPLNYGYTF.

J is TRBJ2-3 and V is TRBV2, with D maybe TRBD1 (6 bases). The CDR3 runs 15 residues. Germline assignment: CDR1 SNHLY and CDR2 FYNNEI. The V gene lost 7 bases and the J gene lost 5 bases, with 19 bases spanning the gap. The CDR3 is CASNQQGASGDTQYF. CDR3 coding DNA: TGTGCCAGCAATCAACAGGGAGCCTCCGGAGATACGCAGTATTTT.

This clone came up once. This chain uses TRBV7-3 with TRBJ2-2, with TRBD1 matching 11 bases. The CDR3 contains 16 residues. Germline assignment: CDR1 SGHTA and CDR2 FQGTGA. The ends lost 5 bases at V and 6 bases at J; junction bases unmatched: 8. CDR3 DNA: TGTGCCAGCAGCCAGCTGCCGGGACAGGGGGCCGGGGAGCTGTTTTTT. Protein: CASSQLPGQGAGELFF. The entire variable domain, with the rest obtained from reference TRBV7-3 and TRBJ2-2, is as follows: GAGVSQTPSNKVTEKGKYVELRCDPISGHTALYWYRQSLGQGPEFLIYFQGTGAADDSGLPNDRFFAVRPEGSVSTLKIQRTERGDSAVYLCASSQLPGQGAGELFFGEGSRLTVL.

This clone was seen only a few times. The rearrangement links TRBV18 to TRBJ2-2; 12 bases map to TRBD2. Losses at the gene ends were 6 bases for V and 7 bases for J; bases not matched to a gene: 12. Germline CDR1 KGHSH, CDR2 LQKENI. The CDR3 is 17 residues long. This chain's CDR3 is CASSPPSSGGAHGELFF. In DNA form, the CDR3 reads TGTGCCAGCTCCCCCCCATCTAGCGGGGGGGCCCACGGGGAGCTGTTTTTT.

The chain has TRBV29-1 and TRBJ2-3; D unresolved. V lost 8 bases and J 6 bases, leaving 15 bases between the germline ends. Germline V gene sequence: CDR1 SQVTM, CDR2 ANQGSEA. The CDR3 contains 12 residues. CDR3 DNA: TGCAGCTGCGCCGACATAATGGATACGCAGTATTTT. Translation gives CSCADIMDTQYF.

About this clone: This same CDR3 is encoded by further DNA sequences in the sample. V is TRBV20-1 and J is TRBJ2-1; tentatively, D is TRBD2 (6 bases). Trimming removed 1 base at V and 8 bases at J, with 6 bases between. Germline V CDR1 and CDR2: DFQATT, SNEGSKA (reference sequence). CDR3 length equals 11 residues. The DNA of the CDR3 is TGCAGTGCTAGAGGGAGGGATGAGCAGTTCTTC. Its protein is CSARGRDEQFF.

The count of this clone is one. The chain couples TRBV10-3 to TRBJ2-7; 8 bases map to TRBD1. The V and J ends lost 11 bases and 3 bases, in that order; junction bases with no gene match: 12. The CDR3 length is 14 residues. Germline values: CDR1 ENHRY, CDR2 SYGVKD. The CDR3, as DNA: TGTGCCGCCACCCCTCAGGGGGCTGGCTACGAGCAGTACTTC. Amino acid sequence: CAATPQGAGYEQYF.

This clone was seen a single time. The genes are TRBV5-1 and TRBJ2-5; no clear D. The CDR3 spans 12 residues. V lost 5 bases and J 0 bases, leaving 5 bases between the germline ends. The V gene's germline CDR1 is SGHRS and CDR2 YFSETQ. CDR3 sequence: CASSRDQETQYF. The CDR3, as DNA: TGCGCCAGCAGTCGCGACCAAGAGACCCAGTACTTC.

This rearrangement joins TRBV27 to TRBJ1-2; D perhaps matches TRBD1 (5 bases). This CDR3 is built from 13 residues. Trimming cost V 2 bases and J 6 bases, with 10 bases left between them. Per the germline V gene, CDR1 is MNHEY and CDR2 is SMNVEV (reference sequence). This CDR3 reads CASSLKWGDGYTF. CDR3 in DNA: TGTGCCAGCAGTTTAAAGTGGGGGGATGGCTACACCTTC.

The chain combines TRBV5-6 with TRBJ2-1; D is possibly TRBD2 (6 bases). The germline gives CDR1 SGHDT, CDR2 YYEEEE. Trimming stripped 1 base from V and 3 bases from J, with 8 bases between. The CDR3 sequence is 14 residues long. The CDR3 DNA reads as TGTGCCAGCAGCTTGTTTAGCGGCTACAATGAGCAGTTCTTC. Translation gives CASSLFSGYNEQFF.

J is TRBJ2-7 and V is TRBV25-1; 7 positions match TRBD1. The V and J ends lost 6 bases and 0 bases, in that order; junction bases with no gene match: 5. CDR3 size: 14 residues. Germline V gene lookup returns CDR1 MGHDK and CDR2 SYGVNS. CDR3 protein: CASRPTGFSYEQYF. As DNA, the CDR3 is TGTGCCAGCAGACCGACAGGGTTCTCCTACGAGCAGTACTTC.

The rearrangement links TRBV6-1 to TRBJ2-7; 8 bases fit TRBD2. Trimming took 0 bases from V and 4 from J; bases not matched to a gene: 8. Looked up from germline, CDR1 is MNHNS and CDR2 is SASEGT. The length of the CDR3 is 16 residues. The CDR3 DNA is TGTGCCAGCAGTGAAGCTCCCGGGGGCGGGGGGTACGAGCAGTACTTC. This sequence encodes CASSEAPGGGGYEQYF.

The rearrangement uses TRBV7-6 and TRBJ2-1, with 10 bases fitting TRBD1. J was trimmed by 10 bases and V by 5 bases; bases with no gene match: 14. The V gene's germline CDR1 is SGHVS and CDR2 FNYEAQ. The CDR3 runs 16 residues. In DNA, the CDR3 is TGTGCCAGCAGCGAGCCGGGACAGGGGTTAAAGGGAGAGCAGTTCTTC. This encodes CASSEPGQGLKGEQFF. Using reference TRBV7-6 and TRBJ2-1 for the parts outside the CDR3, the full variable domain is GAGVSQSPRYKVTKRGQDVALRCDPISGHVSLYWYRQALGQGPEFLTYFNYEAQQDKSGLPNDRFSAERPEGSISTLTIQRTEQRDSAMYRCASSEPGQGLKGEQFFGPGTRLTVL.

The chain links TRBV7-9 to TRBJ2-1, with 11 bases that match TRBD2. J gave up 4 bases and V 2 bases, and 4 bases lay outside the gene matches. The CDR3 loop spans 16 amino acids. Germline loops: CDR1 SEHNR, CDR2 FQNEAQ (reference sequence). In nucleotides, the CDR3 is TGTGCCAGCAGCTTACTGGCTAGCGGGGGGTACAATGAGCAGTTCTTC. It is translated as CASSLLASGGYNEQFF.

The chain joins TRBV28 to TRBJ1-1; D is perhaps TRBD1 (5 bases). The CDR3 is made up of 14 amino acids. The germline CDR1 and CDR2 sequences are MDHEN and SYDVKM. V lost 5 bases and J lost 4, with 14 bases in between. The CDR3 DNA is TGTGCCAGCAGTCTCCATGGGGCAGCCACTGAAGCTTTCTTT. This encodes CASSLHGAATEAFF. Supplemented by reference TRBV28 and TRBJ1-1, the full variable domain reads DVKVTQSSRYLVKRTGEKVFLECVQDMDHENMFWYRQDPGLGLRLIYFSYDVKMKEKGDIPEGYSVSREKKERFSLILESASTNQTSMYLCASSLHGAATEAFFGQGTRLTVV.

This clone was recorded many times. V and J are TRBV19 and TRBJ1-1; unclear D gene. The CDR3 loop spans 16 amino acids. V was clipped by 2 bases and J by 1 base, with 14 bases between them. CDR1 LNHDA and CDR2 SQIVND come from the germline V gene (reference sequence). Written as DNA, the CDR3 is TGTGCCAGTAGTATAACCCAGATGGTCGCGAACACTGAAGCTTTCTTT. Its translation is CASSITQMVANTEAFF.

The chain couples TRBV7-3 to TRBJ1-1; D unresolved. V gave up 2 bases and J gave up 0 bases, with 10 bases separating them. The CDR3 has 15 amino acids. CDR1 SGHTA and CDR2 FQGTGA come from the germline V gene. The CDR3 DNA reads TGTGCCAGCAGCTTAGGCCGACTGCTGAACACTGAAGCTTTCTTT. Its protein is CASSLGRLLNTEAFF.

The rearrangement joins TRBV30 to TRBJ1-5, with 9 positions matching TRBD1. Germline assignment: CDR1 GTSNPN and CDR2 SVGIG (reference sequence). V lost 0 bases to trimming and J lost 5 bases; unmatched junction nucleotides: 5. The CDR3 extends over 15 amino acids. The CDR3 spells CAWSVSDRGYQPQHF. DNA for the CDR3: TGTGCCTGGAGTGTCTCCGACAGGGGGTATCAGCCCCAGCATTTT.

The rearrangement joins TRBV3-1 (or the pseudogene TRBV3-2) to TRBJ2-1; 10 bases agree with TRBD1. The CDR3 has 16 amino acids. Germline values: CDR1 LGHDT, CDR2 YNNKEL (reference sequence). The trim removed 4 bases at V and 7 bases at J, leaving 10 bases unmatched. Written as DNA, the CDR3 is TGTGCCAGCAGCCTCTCCGGGACAGGGGTCCCTAATGAGCAGTTCTTC. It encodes CASSLSGTGVPNEQFF.

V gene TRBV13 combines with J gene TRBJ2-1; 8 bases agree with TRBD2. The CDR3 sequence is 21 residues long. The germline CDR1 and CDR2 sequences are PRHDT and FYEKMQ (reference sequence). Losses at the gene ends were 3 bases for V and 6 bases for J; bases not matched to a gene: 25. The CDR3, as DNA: TGTGCCAGCAGCTTTCCGACTGGGATGCGGGGGGTCCCAGGTCTGGGCAATGAGCAGTTCTTC. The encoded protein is CASSFPTGMRGVPGLGNEQFF.

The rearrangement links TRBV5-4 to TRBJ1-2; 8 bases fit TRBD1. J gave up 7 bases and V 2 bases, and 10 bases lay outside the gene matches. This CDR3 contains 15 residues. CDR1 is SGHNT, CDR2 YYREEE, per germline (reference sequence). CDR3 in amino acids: CASSFGPDREGGYTF. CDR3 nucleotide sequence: TGTGCCAGCAGCTTTGGCCCGGACAGGGAAGGTGGCTACACCTTC.

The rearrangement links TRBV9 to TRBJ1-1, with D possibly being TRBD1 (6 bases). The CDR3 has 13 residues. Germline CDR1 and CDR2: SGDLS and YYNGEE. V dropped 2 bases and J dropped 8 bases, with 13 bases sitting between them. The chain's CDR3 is CASSVGGTKEAFF. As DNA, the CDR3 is TGTGCCAGCAGCGTGGGAGGGACAAAAGAAGCTTTCTTT.

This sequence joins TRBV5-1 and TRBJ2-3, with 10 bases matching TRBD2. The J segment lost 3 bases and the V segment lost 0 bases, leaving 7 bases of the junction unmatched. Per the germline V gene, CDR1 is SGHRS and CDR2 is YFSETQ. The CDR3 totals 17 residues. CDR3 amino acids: CASSLEGTSVRTDTQYF. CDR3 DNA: TGCGCCAGCAGCTTGGAGGGGACTAGCGTGAGAACAGATACGCAGTATTTT.

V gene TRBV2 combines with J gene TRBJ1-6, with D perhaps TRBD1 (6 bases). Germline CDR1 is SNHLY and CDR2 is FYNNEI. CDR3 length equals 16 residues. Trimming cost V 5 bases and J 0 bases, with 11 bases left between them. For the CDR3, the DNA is TGTGCCAGCAGTAGACAGGACAGCTCCTATAATTCACCCCTCCACTTT. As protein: CASSRQDSSYNSPLHF. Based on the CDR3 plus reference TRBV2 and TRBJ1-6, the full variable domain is EPEVTQTPSHQVTQMGQEVILRCVPISNHLYFYWYRQILGQKVEFLVSFYNNEISEKSEIFDDQFSVERPDGSNFTLKIRSTKLEDSAMYFCASSRQDSSYNSPLHFGNGTRLTVT.